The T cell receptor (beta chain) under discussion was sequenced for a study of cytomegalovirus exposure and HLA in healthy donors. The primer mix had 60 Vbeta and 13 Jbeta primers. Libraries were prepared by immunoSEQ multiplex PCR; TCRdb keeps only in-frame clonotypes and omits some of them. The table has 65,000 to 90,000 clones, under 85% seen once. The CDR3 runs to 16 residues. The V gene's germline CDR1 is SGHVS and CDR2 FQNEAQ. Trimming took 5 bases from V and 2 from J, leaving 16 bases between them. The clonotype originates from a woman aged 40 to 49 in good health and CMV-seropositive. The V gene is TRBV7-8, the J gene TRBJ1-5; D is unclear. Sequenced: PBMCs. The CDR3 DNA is TGTGCCAGCAGCGCTAAGGCAGGCGGGGGCAATCAGCCCCAGCATTTT. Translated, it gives CASSAKAGGGNQPQHF.